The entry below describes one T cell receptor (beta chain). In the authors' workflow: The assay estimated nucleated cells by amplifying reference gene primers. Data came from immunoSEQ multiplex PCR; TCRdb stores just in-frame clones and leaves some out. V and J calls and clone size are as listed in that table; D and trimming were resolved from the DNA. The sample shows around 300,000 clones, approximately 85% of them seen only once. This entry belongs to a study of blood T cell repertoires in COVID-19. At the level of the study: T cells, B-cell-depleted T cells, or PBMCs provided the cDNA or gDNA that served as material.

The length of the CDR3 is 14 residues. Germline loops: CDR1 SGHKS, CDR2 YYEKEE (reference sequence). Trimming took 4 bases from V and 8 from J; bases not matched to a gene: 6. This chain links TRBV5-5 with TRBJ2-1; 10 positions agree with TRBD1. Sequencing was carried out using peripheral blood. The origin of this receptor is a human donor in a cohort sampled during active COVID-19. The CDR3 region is CASSEGQGDDEQFF. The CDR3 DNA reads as TGTGCCAGCAGCGAAGGACAGGGGGACGATGAGCAGTTCTTC.